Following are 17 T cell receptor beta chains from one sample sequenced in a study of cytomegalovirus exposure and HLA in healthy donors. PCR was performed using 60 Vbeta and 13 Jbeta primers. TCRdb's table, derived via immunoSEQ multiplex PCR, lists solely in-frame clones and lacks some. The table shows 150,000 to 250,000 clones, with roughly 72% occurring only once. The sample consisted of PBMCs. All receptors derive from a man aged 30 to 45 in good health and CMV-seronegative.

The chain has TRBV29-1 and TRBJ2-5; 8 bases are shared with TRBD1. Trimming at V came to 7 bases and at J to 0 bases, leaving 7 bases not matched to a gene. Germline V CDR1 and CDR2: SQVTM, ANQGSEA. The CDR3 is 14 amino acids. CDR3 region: CSAEQGVYQETQYF. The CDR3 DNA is TGCAGCGCAGAACAGGGGGTGTACCAAGAGACCCAGTACTTC.

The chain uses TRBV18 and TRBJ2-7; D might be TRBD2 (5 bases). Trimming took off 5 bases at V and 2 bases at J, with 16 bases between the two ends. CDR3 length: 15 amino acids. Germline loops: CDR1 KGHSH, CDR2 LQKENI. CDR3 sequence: CASSSNPSGPYEQYF. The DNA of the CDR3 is TGTGCCAGCTCATCAAACCCGAGCGGTCCCTACGAGCAGTACTTC. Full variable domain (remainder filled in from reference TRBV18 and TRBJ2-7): NAGVMQNPRHLVRRRGQEARLRCSPMKGHSHVYWYRQLPEEGLKFMVYLQKENIIDESGMPKERFSAEFPKEGPSILRIQQVVRGDSAAYFCASSSNPSGPYEQYFGPGTRLTVT.

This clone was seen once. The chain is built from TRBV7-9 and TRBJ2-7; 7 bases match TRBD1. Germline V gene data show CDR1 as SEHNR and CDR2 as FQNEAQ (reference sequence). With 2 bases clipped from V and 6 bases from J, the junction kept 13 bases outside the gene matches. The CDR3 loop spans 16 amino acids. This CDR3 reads CASSLKDFIGGGEQYF. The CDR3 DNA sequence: TGTGCCAGCAGCTTAAAGGATTTTATAGGGGGCGGCGAGCAGTACTTC.

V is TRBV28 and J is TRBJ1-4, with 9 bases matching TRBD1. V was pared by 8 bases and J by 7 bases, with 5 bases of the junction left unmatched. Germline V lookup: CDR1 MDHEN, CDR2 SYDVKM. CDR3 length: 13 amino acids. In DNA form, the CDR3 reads TGTGCCAGCCGGGGACAGGGAGGTGAAAAACTGTTTTTT. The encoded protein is CASRGQGGEKLFF.

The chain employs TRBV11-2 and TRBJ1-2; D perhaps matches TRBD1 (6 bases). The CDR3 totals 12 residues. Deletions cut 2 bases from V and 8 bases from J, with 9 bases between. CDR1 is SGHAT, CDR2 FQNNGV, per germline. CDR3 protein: CASSLHRVGYTF. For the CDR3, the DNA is TGTGCCAGCAGCTTACACAGGGTCGGCTACACCTTC.

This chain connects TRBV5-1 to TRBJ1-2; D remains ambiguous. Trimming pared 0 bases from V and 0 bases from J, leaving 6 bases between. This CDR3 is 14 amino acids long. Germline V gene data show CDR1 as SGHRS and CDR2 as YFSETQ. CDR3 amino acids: CASSLDGANYGYTF. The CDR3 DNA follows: TGCGCCAGCAGCTTGGACGGGGCTAACTATGGCTACACCTTC.

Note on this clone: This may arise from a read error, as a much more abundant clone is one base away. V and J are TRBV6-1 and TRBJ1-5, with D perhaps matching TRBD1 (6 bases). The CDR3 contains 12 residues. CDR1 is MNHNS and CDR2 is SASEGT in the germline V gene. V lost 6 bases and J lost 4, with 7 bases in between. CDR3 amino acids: CASSRGNQPQHF. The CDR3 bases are TGTGCCAGCAGCAGGGGAAATCAGCCCCAGCATTTT.

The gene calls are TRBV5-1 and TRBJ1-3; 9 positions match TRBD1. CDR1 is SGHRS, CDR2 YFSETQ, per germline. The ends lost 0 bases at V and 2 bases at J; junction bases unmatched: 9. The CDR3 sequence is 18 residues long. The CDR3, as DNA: TGCGCCAGCAGCTTGGGGGACAGGGCGGTTTGGCCTGGAAACACCATATATTTT. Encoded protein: CASSLGDRAVWPGNTIYF.

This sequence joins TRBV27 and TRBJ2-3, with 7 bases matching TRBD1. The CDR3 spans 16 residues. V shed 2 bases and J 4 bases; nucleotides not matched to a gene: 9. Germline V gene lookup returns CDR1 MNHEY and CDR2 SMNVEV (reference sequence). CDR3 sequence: CASSLKIPRGSDTQYF. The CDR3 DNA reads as TGTGCCAGCAGTTTAAAGATTCCCAGGGGGTCAGATACGCAGTATTTT.

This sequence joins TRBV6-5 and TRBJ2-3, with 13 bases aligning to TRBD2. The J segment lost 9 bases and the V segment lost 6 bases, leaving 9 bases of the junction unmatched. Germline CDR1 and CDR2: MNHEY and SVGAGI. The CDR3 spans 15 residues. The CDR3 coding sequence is TGTGCCAGCAGCGGACTAGCGGGAGCTGCGGTCACGCAGTATTTT. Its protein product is CASSGLAGAAVTQYF.

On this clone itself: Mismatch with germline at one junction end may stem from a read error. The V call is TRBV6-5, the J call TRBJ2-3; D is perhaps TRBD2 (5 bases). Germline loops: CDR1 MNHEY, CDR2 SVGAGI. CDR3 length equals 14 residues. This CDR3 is CASSYDSSRDTQYF. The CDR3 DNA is TGTGCCAGCAGTTATGACTCTAGCAGAGATACGCAGTATTTT.

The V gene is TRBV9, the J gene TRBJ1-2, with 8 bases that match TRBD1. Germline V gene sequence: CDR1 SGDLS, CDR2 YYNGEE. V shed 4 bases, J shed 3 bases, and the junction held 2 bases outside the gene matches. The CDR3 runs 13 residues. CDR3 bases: TGTGCCAGCAGCTTGGACAGGGACTATGGCTACACCTTC. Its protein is CASSLDRDYGYTF.

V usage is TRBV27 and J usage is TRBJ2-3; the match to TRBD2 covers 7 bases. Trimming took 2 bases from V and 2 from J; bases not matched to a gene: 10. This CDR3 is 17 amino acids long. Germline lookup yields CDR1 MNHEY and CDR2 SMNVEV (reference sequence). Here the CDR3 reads CASSLMASSGPTDTQYF. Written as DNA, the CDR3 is TGTGCCAGCAGTTTAATGGCGTCTAGCGGACCCACAGATACGCAGTATTTT.

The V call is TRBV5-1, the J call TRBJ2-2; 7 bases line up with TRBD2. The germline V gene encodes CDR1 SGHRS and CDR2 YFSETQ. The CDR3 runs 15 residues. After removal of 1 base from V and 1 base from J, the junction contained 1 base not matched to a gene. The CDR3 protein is CASSLTSENTGELFF. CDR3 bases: TGCGCCAGCAGCTTGACTAGCGAGAACACCGGGGAGCTGTTTTTT.

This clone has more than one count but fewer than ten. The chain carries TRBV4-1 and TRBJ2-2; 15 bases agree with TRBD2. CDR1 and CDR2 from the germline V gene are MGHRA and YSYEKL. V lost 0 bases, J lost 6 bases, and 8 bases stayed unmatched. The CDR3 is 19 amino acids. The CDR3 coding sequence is TGCGCCAGCAGCCAAGATACGGGACTAGCGGGAGGTAGGGCCGGGGAGCTGTTTTTT. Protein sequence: CASSQDTGLAGGRAGELFF.

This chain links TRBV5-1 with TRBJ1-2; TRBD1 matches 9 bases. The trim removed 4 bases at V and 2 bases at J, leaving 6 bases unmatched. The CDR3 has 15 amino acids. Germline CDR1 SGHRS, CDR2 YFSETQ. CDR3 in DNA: TGCGCCAGCAGCGCCGCTACAGGGGGCAACTATGGCTACACCTTC. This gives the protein CASSAATGGNYGYTF.

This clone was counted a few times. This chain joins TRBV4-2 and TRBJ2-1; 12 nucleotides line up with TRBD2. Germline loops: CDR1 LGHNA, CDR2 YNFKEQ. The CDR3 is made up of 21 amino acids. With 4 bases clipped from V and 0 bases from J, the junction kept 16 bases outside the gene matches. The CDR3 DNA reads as TGTGCCAGCAGCCGGAAGAGTTGGAGACTAGCGGGAGCCAGCTCCTACAATGAGCAGTTCTTC. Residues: CASSRKSWRLAGASSYNEQFF.